The rows below give T cell receptor beta chains drawn from one sample of a study of shared clonotypes between healthy human individuals. The method was immunoSEQ multiplex PCR; TCRdb's version includes in-frame clones alone and lacks a portion of them. The repertoire holds about 680,000 clones, with about 91% as singletons. Sequences were obtained from naive CD8+ T cells sorted from blood. The receptors shown here come from a man aged 25 to 40 in good health. Each CDR3 is given with its conserved first and last residue. A D gene is named only where the DNA matches it firmly. The size of a clone is reported for some rows only, either as once, few or many, or as a class for expanded clones.

d_call	v_call	j_call	clone_size	cdr3_aa	cdr3_nt
NA	TRBV7-9	TRBJ2-5	NA	CASSGPGWEETQYF	TGTGCCAGCAGCGGCCCAGGGTGGGAGGAGACCCAGTACTTC
NA	TRBV11-2	TRBJ2-2	NA	CASSLIPGELFF	TGTGCCAGCAGCTTAATCCCCGGGGAGCTGTTTTTT
NA	TRBV2	TRBJ2-4	NA	CASSEGVGVKNIQYF	TGTGCCAGCAGTGAGGGGGTTGGGGTCAAAAACATTCAGTACTTC
TRBD1	TRBV10-2	TRBJ2-7	NA	CASSELVEDRPYEQYF	TGCGCCAGCAGTGAGCTGGTTGAGGACAGGCCCTACGAGCAGTACTTC
NA	TRBV7-2	TRBJ1-1	NA	CASSPMGVRTTEAFF	TGTGCCAGCAGCCCCATGGGGGTGAGGACCACTGAAGCTTTCTTT
TRBD1	TRBV18	TRBJ1-5	NA	CASSPDRDHQPQHF	TGTGCCAGCTCACCAGACAGGGACCATCAGCCCCAGCATTTT
TRBD1	TRBV9	TRBJ1-1	NA	CASTRSGGVNTEAFF	TGTGCCAGCACTCGATCAGGGGGAGTGAACACTGAAGCTTTCTTT
NA	TRBV29-1	TRBJ2-1	NA	CSVDRSGLYNEQFF	TGCAGCGTTGATCGGAGCGGGCTCTACAATGAGCAGTTCTTC
NA	TRBV9	TRBJ1-5	NA	CASSVDYLSNQPQHF	TGTGCCAGCAGCGTAGACTACCTTAGCAATCAGCCCCAGCATTTT
NA	TRBV21-1	TRBJ2-6	NA	CASSKGQGNSGANVLTF	TGTGCCAGCAGCAAGGGACAGGGGAACTCTGGGGCCAACGTCCTGACTTTC
NA	TRBV4-3	TRBJ1-2	NA	CASSQDSGGHYGYTF	TGCGCCAGCAGCCAGGACTCCGGGGGGCATTATGGCTACACCTTC
NA	TRBV9	TRBJ1-1	NA	CASSAGEAFF	TGTGCCAGCAGCGCGGGGGAAGCTTTCTTT
NA	TRBV13	TRBJ2-3	NA	CASSSLTDTQYF	TGTGCCAGCAGCTCCCTCACAGATACGCAGTATTTT
TRBD2	TRBV29-1	TRBJ2-7	NA	CSVWTSGIHEQYF	TGCAGCGTCTGGACTAGCGGGATCCACGAGCAGTACTTC
NA	TRBV28	TRBJ2-7	NA	CASSPYSYEQYF	TGTGCCAGCAGTCCTTACAGCTACGAGCAGTACTTC
NA	TRBV19	TRBJ1-5	NA	CAIGTTNQPQHF	TGTGCCATAGGGACCACCAATCAGCCCCAGCATTTT
NA	TRBV7-2	TRBJ2-1	NA	CASSVGQGLYNEQFF	TGTGCCAGCAGCGTTGGACAGGGACTATACAATGAGCAGTTCTTC
TRBD1	TRBV6-5	TRBJ1-2	NA	CASSALGTGSYGYTF	TGTGCCAGCAGTGCCCTCGGGACAGGGTCCTATGGCTACACCTTC
TRBD2	TRBV29-1	TRBJ2-3	NA	CSVGGSGSTDTQYF	TGCAGCGTTGGGGGTAGCGGGAGCACAGATACGCAGTATTTT
NA	TRBV7-9	TRBJ2-7	NA	CASSPRLGSYEQYF	TGTGCCAGCAGCCCGCGACTAGGATCCTACGAGCAGTACTTC
TRBD2	TRBV7-6	TRBJ2-3	NA	CASSSLLAGGTDTQYF	TGTGCCAGCAGCTCCCTCTTAGCGGGAGGAACAGATACGCAGTATTTT
TRBD2	TRBV10-2	TRBJ2-7	NA	CASSEASASGRGIYEQYF	TGCGCCAGCAGTGAGGCCTCCGCTAGCGGGAGGGGGATATACGAGCAGTACTTC
NA	TRBV5-6	TRBJ2-1	NA	CASSPGSGPTYNEQFF	TGTGCCAGCAGCCCGGGGAGTGGACCCACCTACAATGAGCAGTTCTTC
NA	TRBV7-9	TRBJ1-5	NA	CASSLERVRAGTQDQPQHF	TGTGCCAGCAGCTTAGAGAGGGTCAGGGCAGGGACCCAAGATCAGCCCCAGCATTTT
NA	TRBV27	TRBJ2-1	NA	CASSLPGWHEQFF	TGTGCCAGCAGTTTACCAGGGTGGCATGAGCAGTTCTTC
NA	TRBV7-9	TRBJ2-1	NA	CASSFPEGGHNEQFF	TGTGCCAGCAGCTTTCCGGAGGGGGGGCACAATGAGCAGTTCTTC
TRBD2	TRBV15	TRBJ2-1	NA	CATSRGTSGINNEQFF	TGTGCCACCAGCAGAGGTACTAGCGGGATAAACAATGAGCAGTTCTTC
NA	TRBV29-1	TRBJ2-7	NA	CSVEGTLRGGSHEQYF	TGCAGCGTCGAAGGAACCCTCAGGGGGGGGAGCCACGAGCAGTACTTC
TRBD1	TRBV29-1	TRBJ2-3	once	CSVDGQDTDTQYF	TGCAGCGTAGATGGACAGGACACAGATACGCAGTATTTT
TRBD2	TRBV15	TRBJ2-1	NA	CATSRDPASGNLYNEQFF	TGTGCCACCAGCAGAGACCCGGCTAGCGGAAACCTCTACAATGAGCAGTTCTTC
NA	TRBV7-2	TRBJ2-2	NA	CASSLGRANTGELFF	TGTGCCAGCAGCTTAGGGCGGGCGAACACCGGGGAGCTGTTTTTT
NA	TRBV18	TRBJ1-5	NA	CASSPSPVGYIASNQPQHF	TGTGCCAGCTCACCATCGCCAGTTGGGTATATAGCTAGCAATCAGCCCCAGCATTTT
TRBD2	TRBV28	TRBJ2-7	once	CASSPSGRYEQYF	TGTGCCAGCAGTCCTAGCGGGAGGTACGAGCAGTACTTC
NA	TRBV7-9	TRBJ2-7	NA	CASSLVGAYEQYF	TGTGCCAGCAGCTTAGTGGGTGCCTACGAGCAGTACTTC
TRBD2	TRBV5-1	TRBJ2-1	NA	CASAKVTSGYNEQFF	TGCGCCAGCGCTAAGGTCACTAGCGGTTACAATGAGCAGTTCTTC
TRBD1	TRBV28	TRBJ1-5	NA	CASSWTTGMGQPQHF	TGTGCCAGCAGCTGGACGACAGGGATGGGTCAGCCCCAGCATTTT
NA	TRBV25-1	TRBJ2-3	NA	CASSEVTYTDTQYF	TGTGCCAGCAGTGAAGTGACCTACACAGATACGCAGTATTTT
TRBD2	TRBV4-3	TRBJ2-7	NA	CASSQDVGTSGRYEQYF	TGCGCCAGCAGCCAAGACGTCGGGACTAGCGGGAGGTACGAGCAGTACTTC
NA	TRBV27	TRBJ1-3	few	CASRRGGYSGNTIYF	TGTGCCAGCAGGCGCGGTGGGTACTCTGGAAACACCATATATTTT